The present T cell receptor beta chain was sequenced within a study of blood T cell repertoires in COVID-19. In the study overall: PBMCs, B-cell-depleted T cells, or T cells provided the cDNA or gDNA that made up the material.

The data were produced by immunoSEQ multiplex PCR, yet TCRdb's version contains in-frame clones alone and is incomplete. The sample yields tens of thousands of clones, 65% to 80% seen once. The CDR3 extends over 14 amino acids. The V end lost 0 bases, the J end lost 6 bases, and 11 bases lay between the germline ends. Germline V lookup: CDR1 MNHEY, CDR2 SVGAGI. Sequenced sample: peripheral blood. This chain links TRBV6-5 with TRBJ1-2; D ambiguous. This sequence was found in a man aged 25 to 45 with COVID-19, enrolled during active disease. The CDR3 region has the DNA TGTGCCAGCAGTTACTCGGCAGGTTCGAATGGCTACACCTTC. It yields the protein CASSYSAGSNGYTF.